This TCR beta chain came from a study of cytomegalovirus exposure and HLA in healthy donors. PCR primers comprised 60 Vbeta and 13 Jbeta primers. TCRdb's table, derived via immunoSEQ multiplex PCR, lists solely in-frame clones and lacks some. The sample consists of 150,000 to 160,000 clones, 60% to 85% of them appearing once. The V gene lost 5 bases and the J gene lost 1 base, with 14 bases spanning the gap. CDR3 length: 15 amino acids. CDR1 SNHLY and CDR2 FYNNEI come from the germline V gene. This clonotype was obtained from a woman between 40 and 50 years old in good health and CMV-seronegative. The genes are TRBV2 and TRBJ1-1, with D perhaps TRBD1 (6 bases). Sample: PBMCs. The CDR3 DNA follows: TGTGCCAGCAGTCTAGCAGGGGTCCCGAACACTGAAGCTTTCTTT. Protein: CASSLAGVPNTEAFF.